This T cell receptor beta chain was retrieved from a study of T-cell reconstitution after alpha-beta-depleted transplantation in children. General study results and limits: Certain patients had high TCRbeta diversity at day 60, and it came from recipient T cells and thymic progenitors that survived. Alpha-beta T cells present about two months after transplant were reported to originate from several hundred expanded graft clones. Once a year had passed after transplant, T-cell counts and diversity came mostly from newly produced T cells.

This clonotype occurred many times. The antigen remains undetermined. Unique molecular identifiers tagged the TCRbeta library. TCRdb reanalysed the PCR reads using MiXCR and keeps one entry per CDR3 protein. The sample holds around 300,000 distinct CDR3 sequences; around a tenth are singletons and the top ten take about 25%. Germline CDR1 and CDR2: SGHRS and YFSETQ. CDR3 length: 14 residues. The V end lost 0 bases, the J end lost 5 bases, and 12 bases lay between the germline ends. The starting material was peripheral blood, obtained 180 days after TCRalphabeta/CD19-depleted stem cell transplant. This TCR was recovered from a male patient aged 2-10 years who had a stem cell transplant for chronic granulomatous disease, so the T cells may come from the graft donor. The gene calls are TRBV5-1 and TRBJ2-7; D gene unclear. The CDR3 DNA is TGCGCCAGCAGCTTGGGCCGCGGCACCGACGAGCAGTACTTC. It yields the protein CASSLGRGTDEQYF. The whole variable domain, filled in from reference TRBV5-1 and TRBJ2-7, reads KAGVTQTPRYLIKTRGQQVTLSCSPISGHRSVSWYQQTPGQGLQFLFEYFSETQRNKGNFPGRFSGRQFSNSRSEMNVSTLELGDSALYLCASSLGRGTDEQYFGPGTRLTVT.